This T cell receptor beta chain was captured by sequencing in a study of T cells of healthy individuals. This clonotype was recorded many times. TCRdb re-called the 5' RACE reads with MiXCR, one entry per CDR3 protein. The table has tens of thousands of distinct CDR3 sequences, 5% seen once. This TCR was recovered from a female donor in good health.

This chain's CDR3 is CLPRGGDRVNYGYTF. The CDR3 nucleotides are TGCTTACCCAGAGGAGGAGACAGAGTGAACTATGGCTACACCTTC. This chain joins TRBV20-1 and TRBJ1-2; D might be TRBD1 (5 bases). Germline CDR1 reads DFQATT; CDR2 reads SNEGSKA (reference sequence). The CDR3 consists of 15 residues.